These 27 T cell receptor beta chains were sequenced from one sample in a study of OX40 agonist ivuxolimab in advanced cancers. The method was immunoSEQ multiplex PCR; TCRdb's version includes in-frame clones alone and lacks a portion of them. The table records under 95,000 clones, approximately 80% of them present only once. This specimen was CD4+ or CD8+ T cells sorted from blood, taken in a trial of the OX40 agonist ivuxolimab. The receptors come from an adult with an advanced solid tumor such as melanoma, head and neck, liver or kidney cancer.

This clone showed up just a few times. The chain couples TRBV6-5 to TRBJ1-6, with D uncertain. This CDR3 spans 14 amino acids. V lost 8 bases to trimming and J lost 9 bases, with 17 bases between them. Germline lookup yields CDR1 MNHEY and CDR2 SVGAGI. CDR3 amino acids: CASGRVDIGSPLHF. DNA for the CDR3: TGTGCCAGCGGGCGGGTGGATATAGGTTCACCCCTCCACTTT.

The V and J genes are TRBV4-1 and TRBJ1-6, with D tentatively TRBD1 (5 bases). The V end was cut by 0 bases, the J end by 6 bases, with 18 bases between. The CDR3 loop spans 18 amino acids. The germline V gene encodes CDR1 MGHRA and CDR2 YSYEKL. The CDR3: CASSQDDPRAGFNSPLHF. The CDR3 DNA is TGCGCCAGCAGCCAAGATGACCCCCGGGCAGGGTTTAATTCACCCCTCCACTTT.

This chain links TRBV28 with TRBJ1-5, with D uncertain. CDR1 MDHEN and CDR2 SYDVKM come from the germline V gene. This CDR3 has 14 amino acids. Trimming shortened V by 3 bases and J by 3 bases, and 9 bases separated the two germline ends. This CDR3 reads CASSLEQFNQPQHF. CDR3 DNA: TGTGCCAGCAGTTTGGAGCAGTTCAATCAGCCCCAGCATTTT.

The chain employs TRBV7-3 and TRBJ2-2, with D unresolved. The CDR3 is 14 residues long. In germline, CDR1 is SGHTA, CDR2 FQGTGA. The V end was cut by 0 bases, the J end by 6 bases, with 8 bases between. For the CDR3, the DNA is TGTGCCAGCAGCTTAACGTCCAGGTCCGGGGAGCTGTTTTTT. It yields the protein CASSLTSRSGELFF.

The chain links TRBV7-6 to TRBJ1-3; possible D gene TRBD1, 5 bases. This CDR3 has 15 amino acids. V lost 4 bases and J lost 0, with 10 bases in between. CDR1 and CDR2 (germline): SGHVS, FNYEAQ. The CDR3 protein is CASSSDISSGNTIYF. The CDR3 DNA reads TGTGCCAGCAGCTCGGACATTAGCTCTGGAAACACCATATATTTT. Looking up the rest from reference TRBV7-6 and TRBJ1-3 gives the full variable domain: GAGVSQSPRYKVTKRGQDVALRCDPISGHVSLYWYRQALGQGPEFLTYFNYEAQQDKSGLPNDRFSAERPEGSISTLTIQRTEQRDSAMYRCASSSDISSGNTIYFGEGSWLTVV.

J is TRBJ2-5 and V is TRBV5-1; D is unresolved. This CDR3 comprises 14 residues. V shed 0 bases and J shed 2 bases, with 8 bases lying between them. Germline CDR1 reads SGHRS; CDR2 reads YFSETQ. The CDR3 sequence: CASSLEASQETQYF. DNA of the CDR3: TGCGCCAGCAGCTTGGAGGCGTCACAAGAGACCCAGTACTTC.

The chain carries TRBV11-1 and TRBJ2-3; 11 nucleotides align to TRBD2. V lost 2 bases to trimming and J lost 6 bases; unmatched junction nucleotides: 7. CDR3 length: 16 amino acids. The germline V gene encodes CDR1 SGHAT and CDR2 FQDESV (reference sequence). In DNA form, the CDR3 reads TGTGCCAGCAGCTTACCTAGCGGGGGGCCAGGGGATACGCAGTATTTT. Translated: CASSLPSGGPGDTQYF.

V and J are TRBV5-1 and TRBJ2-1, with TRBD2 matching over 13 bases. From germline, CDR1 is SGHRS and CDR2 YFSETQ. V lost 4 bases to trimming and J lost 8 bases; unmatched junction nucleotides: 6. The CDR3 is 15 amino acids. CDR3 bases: TGCGCCAGCAGCGCTACTAGCGGGGGGGCCCATGAGCAGTTCTTC. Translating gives CASSATSGGAHEQFF.

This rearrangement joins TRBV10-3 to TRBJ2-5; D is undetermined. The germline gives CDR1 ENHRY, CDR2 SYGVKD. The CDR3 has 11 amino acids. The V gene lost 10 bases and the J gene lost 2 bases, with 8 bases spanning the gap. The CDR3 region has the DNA TGTGCCACCAGCGCTCAAGAGACCCAGTACTTC. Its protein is CATSAQETQYF.

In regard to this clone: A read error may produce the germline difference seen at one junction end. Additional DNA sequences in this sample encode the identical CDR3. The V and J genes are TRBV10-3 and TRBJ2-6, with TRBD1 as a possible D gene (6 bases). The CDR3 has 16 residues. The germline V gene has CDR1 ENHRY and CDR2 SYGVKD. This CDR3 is CAISGQGKPGANVLTF. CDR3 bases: TGTGCCATCAGTGGTCAGGGGAAGCCTGGAGCCAACGTCCTGACTTTC.

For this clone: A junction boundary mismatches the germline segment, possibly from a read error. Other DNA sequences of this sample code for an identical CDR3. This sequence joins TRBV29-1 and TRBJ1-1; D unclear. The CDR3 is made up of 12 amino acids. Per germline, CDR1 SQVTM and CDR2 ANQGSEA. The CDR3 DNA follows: TGCAGCTCTCCTTTGGGAGGCACTGAAGCCTTCTTT. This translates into CSSPLGGTEAFF. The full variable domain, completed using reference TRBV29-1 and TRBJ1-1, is SAVISQKPSRDICQRGTSLTIQCQVDSQVTMMFWYRQQPGQSLTLIATANQGSEATYESGFVIDKFPISRPNLTFSTLTVSNMSPEDSSIYLCSSPLGGTEAFFGQGTRLTVV.

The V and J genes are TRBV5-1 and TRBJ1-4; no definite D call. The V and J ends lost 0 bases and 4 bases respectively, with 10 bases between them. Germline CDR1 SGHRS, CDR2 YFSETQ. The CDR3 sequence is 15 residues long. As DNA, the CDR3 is TGCGCCAGCAGCTTGGTCGGAGGAAATAATGAAAAACTGTTTTTT. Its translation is CASSLVGGNNEKLFF.

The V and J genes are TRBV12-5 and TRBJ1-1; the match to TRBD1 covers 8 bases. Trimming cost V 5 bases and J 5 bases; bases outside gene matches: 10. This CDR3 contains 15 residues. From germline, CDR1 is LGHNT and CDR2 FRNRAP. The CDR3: CASGHPQGAQTEAFF. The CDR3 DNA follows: TGTGCTAGTGGTCACCCCCAGGGGGCGCAAACTGAAGCTTTCTTT.

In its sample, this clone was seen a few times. In nucleotides, the CDR3 is TGTGCCAGCAGCTCTCGGGGGACAACTAATGAAAAACTGTTTTTT. Its protein is CASSSRGTTNEKLFF. The chain joins TRBV7-2 to TRBJ1-4; maybe TRBD1 (5 bases). Trimming removed 4 bases from V and 0 bases from J, with 9 bases in between. Germline-derived CDR1 and CDR2 are SGHTA and FQGNSA. The CDR3 has 15 residues.

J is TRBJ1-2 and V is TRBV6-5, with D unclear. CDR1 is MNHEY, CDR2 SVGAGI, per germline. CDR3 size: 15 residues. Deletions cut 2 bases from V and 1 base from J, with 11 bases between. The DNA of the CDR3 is TGTGCCAGCAGTTACCACGACACGGGTAACTATGGCTACACCTTC. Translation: CASSYHDTGNYGYTF.

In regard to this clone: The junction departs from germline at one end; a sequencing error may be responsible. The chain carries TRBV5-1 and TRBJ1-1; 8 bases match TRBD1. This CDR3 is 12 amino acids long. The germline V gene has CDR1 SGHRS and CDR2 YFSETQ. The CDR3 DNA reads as TGCGCCAGCAGCTTGGAGTGGACAGGGCCGATCTTT. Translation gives CASSLEWTGPIF.

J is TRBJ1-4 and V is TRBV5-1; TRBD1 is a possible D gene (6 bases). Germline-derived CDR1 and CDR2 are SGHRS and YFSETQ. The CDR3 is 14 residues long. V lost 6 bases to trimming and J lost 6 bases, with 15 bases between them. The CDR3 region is CASTLGGADEKLFF. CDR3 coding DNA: TGCGCCAGCACTCTGGGGGGGGCAGATGAAAAACTGTTTTTT.

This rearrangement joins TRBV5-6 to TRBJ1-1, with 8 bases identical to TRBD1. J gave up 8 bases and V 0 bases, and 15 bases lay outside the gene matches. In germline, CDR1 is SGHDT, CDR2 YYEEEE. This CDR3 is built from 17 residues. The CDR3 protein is CASSLVRQGLGVQEAFF. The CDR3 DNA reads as TGTGCCAGCAGCTTGGTTAGACAGGGGCTGGGGGTGCAAGAAGCTTTCTTT.

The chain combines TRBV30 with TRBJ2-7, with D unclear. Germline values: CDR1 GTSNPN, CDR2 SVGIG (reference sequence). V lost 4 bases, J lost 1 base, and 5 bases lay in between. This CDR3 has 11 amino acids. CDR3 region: CAWTGSYEQYF. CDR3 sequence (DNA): TGTGCCTGGACAGGTTCCTACGAGCAGTACTTC. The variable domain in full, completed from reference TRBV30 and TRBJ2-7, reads SQTIHQWPATLVQPVGSPLSLECTVEGTSNPNLYWYRQAAGRGLQLLFYSVGIGQISSEVPQNLSASRPQDRQFILSSKKLLLSDSGFYLCAWTGSYEQYFGPGTRLTVT.

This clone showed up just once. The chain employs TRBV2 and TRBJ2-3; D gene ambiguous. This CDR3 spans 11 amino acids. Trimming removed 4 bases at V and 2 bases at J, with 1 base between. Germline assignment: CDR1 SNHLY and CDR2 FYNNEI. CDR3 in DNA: TGTGCCAGCAGTGCCACAGATACGCAGTATTTT. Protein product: CASSATDTQYF.

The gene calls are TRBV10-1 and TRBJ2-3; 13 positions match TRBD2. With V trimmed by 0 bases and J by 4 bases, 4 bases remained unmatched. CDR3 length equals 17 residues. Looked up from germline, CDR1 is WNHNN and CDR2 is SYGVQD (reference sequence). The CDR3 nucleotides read TGCGCCAGCAGTGAGTCTACTAGCGGGGGGGCAGCAGATACGCAGTATTTT. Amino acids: CASSESTSGGAADTQYF.

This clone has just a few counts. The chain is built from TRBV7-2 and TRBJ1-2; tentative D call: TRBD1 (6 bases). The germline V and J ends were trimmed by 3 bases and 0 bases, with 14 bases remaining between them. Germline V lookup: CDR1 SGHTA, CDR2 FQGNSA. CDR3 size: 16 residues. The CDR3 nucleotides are TGTGCCAGCAGCTTCCTACAGACAGGAGCTAACTATGGCTACACCTTC. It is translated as CASSFLQTGANYGYTF.

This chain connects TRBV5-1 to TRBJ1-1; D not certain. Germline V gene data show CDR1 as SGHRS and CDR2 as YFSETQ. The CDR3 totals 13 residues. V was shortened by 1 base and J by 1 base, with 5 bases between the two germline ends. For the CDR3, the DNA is TGCGCCAGCAGCTTGATGGGGAACACTGAAGCTTTCTTT. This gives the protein CASSLMGNTEAFF.

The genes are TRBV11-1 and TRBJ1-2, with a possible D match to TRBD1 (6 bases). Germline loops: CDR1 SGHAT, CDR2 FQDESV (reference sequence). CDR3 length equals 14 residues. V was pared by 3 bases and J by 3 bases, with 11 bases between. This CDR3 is CASSLADRYYGYTF. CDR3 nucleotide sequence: TGTGCCAGCAGCTTGGCCGACAGGTACTATGGCTACACCTTC.

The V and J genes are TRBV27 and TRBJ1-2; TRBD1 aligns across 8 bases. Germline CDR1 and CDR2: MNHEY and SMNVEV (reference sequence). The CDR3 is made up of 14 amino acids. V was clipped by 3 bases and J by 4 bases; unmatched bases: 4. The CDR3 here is CASSFGDRPYGYTF. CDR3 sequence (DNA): TGTGCCAGCAGTTTCGGGGACAGGCCCTATGGCTACACCTTC.

The CDR3 DNA follows: TGCAGCGTTGACCGGACGGGAGGCTACACCTTC. Translated: CSVDRTGGYTF. J is TRBJ1-2 and V is TRBV29-1; no clear D. The CDR3 is made up of 11 amino acids. Between the trimmed V and J ends, which lost 3 bases and 8 bases, there was a span of 10 bases. Germline loops: CDR1 SQVTM, CDR2 ANQGSEA.

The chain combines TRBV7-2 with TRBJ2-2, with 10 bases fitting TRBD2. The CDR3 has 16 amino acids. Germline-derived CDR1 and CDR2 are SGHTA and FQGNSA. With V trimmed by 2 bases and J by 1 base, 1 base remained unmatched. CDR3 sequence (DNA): TGTGCCAGCAGCTTAAGACTAGCGGGGAACACCGGGGAGCTGTTTTTT. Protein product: CASSLRLAGNTGELFF. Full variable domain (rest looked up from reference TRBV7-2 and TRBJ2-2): GAGVSQSPSNKVTEKGKDVELRCDPISGHTALYWYRQSLGQGLEFLIYFQGNSAPDKSGLPSDRFSAERTGGSVSTLTIQRTQQEDSAVYLCASSLRLAGNTGELFFGEGSRLTVL.